This T cell receptor beta chain appears in the sequencing data of a study of cytomegalovirus exposure and HLA in healthy donors. The study, taken as a whole, reports: Reportedly, cytomegalovirus status was diagnosed with high sensitivity and specificity. Subsequent analysis of the 120 or so validation repertoires found a tendency for first-cohort TCR clusters to co-occur. In vitro testing confirmed a few CMV-associated chains as specific for CMV antigens.

Of note for this clone: No antigen is known for it.

The table came from immunoSEQ multiplex PCR; TCRdb's copy has only in-frame clones and leaves some out. The sample contains approximately 180,000 clones, more than 75% of which appear only once. This receptor was obtained from a woman aged 18-29 years in good health and CMV-seronegative. The sample was PBMCs.

CDR3 sequence (DNA): TGTGCCAGCACCAACTTAGGGGGGAGGGATGAAAAACTGTTTTTT. Translating gives CASTNLGGRDEKLFF. The V call is TRBV12-1, the J call TRBJ1-4. TRBV12-1 is termed a pseudogene. The CDR3 loop spans 15 amino acids.